The present TCR beta chain was sequenced within a study of shared clonotypes between healthy human individuals. The wider study: Researchers assigned three CD4 naive, three CD4 memory, two CD8 naive and one CD8 memory plate to each donor.

Study observations and caveats: Generation probabilities were higher for clonotypes shared across all four sorted-subset donors than for unshared ones.

The CDR3 sequence is 14 residues long. Per germline, CDR1 LNHDA and CDR2 SQIVND (reference sequence). Trimming took 10 bases from V and 5 from J; bases not matched to a gene: 9. The table came from immunoSEQ multiplex PCR; TCRdb's copy has only in-frame clones and leaves some out. The data contain about 2.1 million clones, around 95% of them singletons. Details on this clone: What it recognizes is unknown.

Positively selected for CCR7, the CD45RO-negative cells used as naive CD8 cells excluded terminally differentiated effector memory CD45RA+ cells. Sequencing input: naive CD8+ T cells from PBMCs. This sequence was found in a young man in good health. Some clones in this sample may be carry-over from other donors' samples. V is TRBV19 and J is TRBJ2-2; 8 bases agree with TRBD1. CDR3 DNA: TGTGCCACCGGGGACAGGAACCCTACCGGGGAGCTGTTTTTT. Translated, it gives CATGDRNPTGELFF.